This paragraph covers one T cell receptor beta chain sequence. The antigen is not known. This sample stems from a study of T cell repertoires in cytomegalovirus infection. Study as a whole: TCR beta signatures that were public indicated CMV infection and matching HLA type. Findings and caveats of the study: Frequencies of public TCR beta families were cumulated, and this identified carriers of CMV plus the relevant HLA. HLA-C-restricted TCR beta clonotypes specific for CMV led the ex vivo response.

TCRdb re-analysed the reads in MiXCR, keeping a single row per CDR3 protein. This table has a few hundred thousand distinct CDR3 sequences, over 35% appearing once. The CDR3 runs to 17 residues. V was pared by 5 bases and J by 0 bases, with 7 bases of the junction left unmatched. Germline values: CDR1 DFQATT, CDR2 SNEGSKA (reference sequence). The V call is TRBV20-1, the J call TRBJ2-1; 13 nucleotides match TRBD2. The material was cultured PBMCs, obtained from culture after CMV antigen stimulation. This TCR came from a human donor in good health (CMV status not recorded). Some clones in this sample may be carry-over from other donors' samples. Here the CDR3 reads CSAGRLAGGSSYNEQFF. In DNA, the CDR3 is TGCAGTGCTGGTAGACTAGCGGGGGGAAGCTCCTACAATGAGCAGTTCTTC.